The 29 T cell receptor beta chains below were found in one sample sequenced in a study of blood T cell repertoires in COVID-19. Profiled with immunoSEQ multiplex PCR; TCRdb holds only in-frame clones, not every one. The table lists some 400,000 clones, approximately 91% of them singletons, with around 0.94% in the top ten. The source material was PBMCs or T cells enriched from blood (not recorded which). The receptors were gathered from a woman aged 40 to 50 who had been exposed to COVID-19.

The chain links TRBV9 to TRBJ1-2; a possible D gene is TRBD1 (5 bases). Trimming pared 0 bases from V and 5 bases from J, leaving 11 bases between. The CDR3 has 14 amino acids. The germline V gene has CDR1 SGDLS and CDR2 YYNGEE. The CDR3 sequence is CASSVDQGGYGYTF. The CDR3 DNA is TGTGCCAGCAGCGTAGATCAGGGAGGGTATGGCTACACCTTC. Variable domain in full (rest from reference TRBV9 and TRBJ1-2): DSGVTQTPKHLITATGQRVTLRCSPRSGDLSVYWYQQSLDQGLQFLIQYYNGEERAKGNILERFSAQQFPDLHSELNLSSLELGDSALYFCASSVDQGGYGYTFGSGTRLTVV.

The chain employs TRBV5-6 and TRBJ2-5; D is perhaps TRBD2 (5 bases). The V end was cut by 1 base, the J end by 4 bases, with 11 bases between. This CDR3 contains 14 residues. Germline assignment: CDR1 SGHDT and CDR2 YYEEEE. In DNA, the CDR3 is TGTGCCAGCAGCTTGTTCGGGGTGGGAGAGACCCAGTACTTC. It codes for CASSLFGVGETQYF. Variable domain in full (rest from reference TRBV5-6 and TRBJ2-5): DAGVTQSPTHLIKTRGQQVTLRCSPKSGHDTVSWYQQALGQGPQFIFQYYEEEERQRGNFPDRFSGHQFPNYSSELNVNALLLGDSALYLCASSLFGVGETQYFGPGTRLLVL.

CDR3 nucleotide sequence: TGCGCCAGCAGCGCGCGGACAGGGCCCTACGAGCAGTACTTC. This codes for CASSARTGPYEQYF. The rearrangement joins TRBV4-3 to TRBJ2-7; 8 nucleotides align to TRBD1. Looked up from germline, CDR1 is LGHNA and CDR2 is YSLEER. Trimming took 5 bases from V and 2 from J; bases not matched to a gene: 5. The CDR3 loop spans 14 amino acids.

The table lists this clone with a few counts. The chain carries TRBV5-1 and TRBJ2-5, with 7 positions matching TRBD1. CDR3 length equals 14 residues. The V gene's germline CDR1 is SGHRS and CDR2 YFSETQ. V shed 7 bases, J shed 3 bases, and the junction held 9 bases outside the gene matches. The CDR3 region has the DNA TGCGCCAGCCGATCCGGGACAGCTGAAGAGACCCAGTACTTC. The encoded protein is CASRSGTAEETQYF. The variable domain in full, with the rest retrieved from reference TRBV5-1 and TRBJ2-5, is KAGVTQTPRYLIKTRGQQVTLSCSPISGHRSVSWYQQTPGQGLQFLFEYFSETQRNKGNFPGRFSGRQFSNSRSEMNVSTLELGDSALYLCASRSGTAEETQYFGPGTRLLVL.

V and J are TRBV7-6 and TRBJ1-6, with a weak D call TRBD1 (6 bases). From germline, CDR1 is SGHVS and CDR2 FNYEAQ. The CDR3 sequence is 15 residues long. The V gene lost 6 bases and the J gene lost 7 bases, with 16 bases spanning the gap. The CDR3 coding sequence is TGTGCCAGCAGGGGCAGGGGCCTAGGAAATTCACCCCTCCACTTT. It translates to CASRGRGLGNSPLHF.

This chain uses TRBV5-1 with TRBJ1-6; 7 bases align to TRBD1. The CDR3 extends over 13 amino acids. In germline, CDR1 is SGHRS, CDR2 YFSETQ. The V gene end was trimmed by 5 bases and the J gene end by 7 bases; junction bases not matched to a gene: 3. CDR3 sequence: CASSSGGNSPLHF. The CDR3 DNA reads TGCGCCAGCAGTTCAGGGGGGAATTCACCCCTCCACTTT.

This clone was picked up one time. The chain recombines TRBV5-5 with TRBJ1-5; no firm D call. CDR1 is SGHKS, CDR2 YYEKEE, per germline (reference sequence). This CDR3 has 15 amino acids. Trimming pared 4 bases from V and 0 bases from J, leaving 11 bases between. Here the CDR3 DNA reads TGTGCCAGCAGCCCGTTTTCGGGTAGCAATCAGCCCCAGCATTTT. Protein sequence: CASSPFSGSNQPQHF. Filled out from reference TRBV5-5 and TRBJ1-5, the complete variable domain reads DAGVTQSPTHLIKTRGQQVTLRCSPISGHKSVSWYQQVLGQGPQFIFQYYEKEERGRGNFPDRFSARQFPNYSSELNVNALLLGDSALYLCASSPFSGSNQPQHFGDGTRLSIL.

The V call is TRBV12-3 or TRBV12-4, the J call TRBJ2-3; D might be TRBD2 (5 bases). CDR3 length: 12 amino acids. The ends were cut back, 2 bases at V and 10 bases at J, with 10 bases in the middle. CDR3 nucleotide sequence: TGTGCCAGCAGTTTACACGAGGGAGCGCAGTATTTT. It encodes CASSLHEGAQYF.

The chain carries TRBV9 and TRBJ2-3, with 8 bases matching TRBD2. Germline CDR1 reads SGDLS; CDR2 reads YYNGEE. Trimming cost V 0 bases and J 5 bases; bases outside gene matches: 5. This CDR3 contains 15 residues. Here the CDR3 reads CASSVAGGLGDTQYF. DNA of the CDR3: TGTGCCAGCAGCGTAGCGGGGGGGCTGGGAGATACGCAGTATTTT.

The chain uses TRBV3-1 (or the pseudogene TRBV3-2) and TRBJ1-2; 9 nucleotides match TRBD1. V gave up 6 bases and J gave up 7 bases; unmatched junction bases: 6. CDR3 length: 13 residues. Germline assignment: CDR1 LGHDT and CDR2 YNNKEL (reference sequence). CDR3 bases: TGTGCCAGCAGGGCGGGACAGGGTGGTGGCTACACCTTC. Translating gives CASRAGQGGGYTF.

The CDR3 sequence is CASSQLGVNQPQHF. Written as DNA, the CDR3 is TGCGCCAGCAGCCAGTTAGGGGTGAACCAGCCCCAGCATTTT. The J gene is TRBJ1-5, the V gene TRBV4-3, with D perhaps matching TRBD1 (5 bases). Trimming removed 3 bases from V and 7 bases from J, with 13 bases in between. Germline V gene lookup returns CDR1 LGHNA and CDR2 YSLEER. The CDR3 consists of 14 residues.

V usage is TRBV2 and J usage is TRBJ2-3, with 9 nucleotides matching TRBD2. J was trimmed by 2 bases and V by 6 bases; bases with no gene match: 9. The V gene's germline CDR1 is SNHLY and CDR2 FYNNEI. The CDR3 has 16 amino acids. The CDR3 region has the DNA TGTGCCAGCAGCATACTGGCGGGAGGGGTCACAGATACGCAGTATTTT. Its translation is CASSILAGGVTDTQYF.

This chain uses TRBV30 with TRBJ1-6; D is unresolved. V lost 4 bases and J lost 7, with 14 bases in between. This CDR3 has 14 amino acids. Per germline, CDR1 GTSNPN and CDR2 SVGIG (reference sequence). The CDR3 DNA sequence: TGTGCCTGGAATGGTCCACAACCCAATTCACCCCTCCACTTT. It encodes CAWNGPQPNSPLHF.

The chain is built from TRBV15 and TRBJ1-5; perhaps TRBD1 as D (6 bases). The CDR3 has 16 residues. Germline CDR1 LNHNV, CDR2 YYDKDF (reference sequence). V was clipped by 0 bases and J by 6 bases, with 15 bases between them. CDR3 nucleotide sequence: TGTGCCACCAGCAGAGATATAGGGACATGGGTTCAGCCCCAGCATTTT. As protein: CATSRDIGTWVQPQHF.

V and J are TRBV7-3 and TRBJ1-1; the match to TRBD1 covers 8 bases. Losses at the gene ends were 5 bases for V and 6 bases for J; bases not matched to a gene: 8. CDR1 SGHTA and CDR2 FQGTGA come from the germline V gene. The CDR3 runs to 14 residues. The CDR3 nucleotides are TGTGCCAGCAGCCCTTCGACAGGGGTAGCTGAAGCTTTCTTT. This translates into CASSPSTGVAEAFF. The whole variable domain, remainder taken from reference TRBV7-3 and TRBJ1-1, is GAGVSQTPSNKVTEKGKYVELRCDPISGHTALYWYRQSLGQGPEFLIYFQGTGAADDSGLPNDRFFAVRPEGSVSTLKIQRTERGDSAVYLCASSPSTGVAEAFFGQGTRLTVV.

V and J are TRBV11-3 and TRBJ1-1, with 8 positions matching TRBD1. The germline V gene has CDR1 SGHNT and CDR2 YENEEA. Unmatched junction bases numbered 6, after V lost 5 bases and J lost 1 base. The CDR3 is made up of 15 amino acids. The CDR3 spells CASSRGQGSNTEAFF. CDR3 coding DNA: TGTGCCAGCAGCCGAGGACAGGGTTCGAACACTGAAGCTTTCTTT.

This clone came up once. The J gene is TRBJ1-2, the V gene TRBV3-1 (or the pseudogene TRBV3-2), with 8 bases that match TRBD1. The V segment lost 1 base and the J segment 2 bases; nucleotides outside the gene matches: 6. The CDR3 runs to 16 residues. Germline CDR1 and CDR2: LGHDT and YNNKEL (reference sequence). CDR3 DNA: TGTGCCAGCAGCCAAGTGAGGAACAGGGGGAACTATGGCTACACCTTC. Translating gives CASSQVRNRGNYGYTF.

The genes are TRBV30 and TRBJ2-1; 7 bases are a match to TRBD2. Losses at the gene ends were 5 bases for V and 8 bases for J; bases not matched to a gene: 6. The CDR3 spans 12 residues. CDR1 GTSNPN and CDR2 SVGIG come from the germline V gene (reference sequence). In DNA, the CDR3 is TGTGCCTGGCGGGGGGTTGCATATGAGCAGTTCTTC. This translates into CAWRGVAYEQFF. The whole variable domain, remainder taken from reference TRBV30 and TRBJ2-1, is SQTIHQWPATLVQPVGSPLSLECTVEGTSNPNLYWYRQAAGRGLQLLFYSVGIGQISSEVPQNLSASRPQDRQFILSSKKLLLSDSGFYLCAWRGVAYEQFFGPGTRLTVL.

This chain joins TRBV29-1 and TRBJ2-7; 8 nucleotides agree with TRBD2. CDR3 length equals 13 residues. The V segment lost 4 bases and the J segment 7 bases; nucleotides outside the gene matches: 9. From germline, CDR1 is SQVTM and CDR2 ANQGSEA. CDR3: CSVGGGLDAEQYF. CDR3 sequence (DNA): TGCAGCGTTGGAGGGGGACTAGATGCGGAGCAGTACTTC.

The chain joins TRBV30 to TRBJ2-7, with 7 bases lining up with TRBD1. Germline values: CDR1 GTSNPN, CDR2 SVGIG (reference sequence). The CDR3 length is 14 residues. The junction had 9 bases not matched to a gene; V was cut back by 5 bases and J by 2 bases. The CDR3, as DNA: TGTGCCTGGGACAGGGCATATCCTCCCTACGAGCAGTACTTC. This gives the protein CAWDRAYPPYEQYF.

The chain links TRBV27 to TRBJ1-3; no reliable D call. Germline V CDR1 and CDR2: MNHEY, SMNVEV (reference sequence). The CDR3 extends over 16 amino acids. V shed 0 bases and J shed 2 bases, with 11 bases lying between them. Written as DNA, the CDR3 is TGTGCCAGCAGTTTATCAAGTGCCGGGGCTGGAAACACCATATATTTT. This encodes CASSLSSAGAGNTIYF.

This rearrangement joins TRBV9 to TRBJ2-2; 8 nucleotides agree with TRBD1. The CDR3 has 15 amino acids. Germline V gene data show CDR1 as SGDLS and CDR2 as YYNGEE. The junction had 7 bases not matched to a gene; V was cut back by 4 bases and J by 5 bases. In nucleotides, the CDR3 is TGTGCCAGCAGCCCGCAGGGGGCAGGGACCGGGGAGCTGTTTTTT. It specifies CASSPQGAGTGELFF.

The chain links TRBV29-1 to TRBJ2-1; 7 bases fit TRBD1. CDR1 SQVTM and CDR2 ANQGSEA come from the germline V gene. This CDR3 comprises 13 residues. V was clipped by 8 bases and J by 5 bases; unmatched bases: 9. The CDR3 nucleotides are TGCAGCTCGAGGGGGCTATCCGACAATGAGCAGTTCTTC. It yields the protein CSSRGLSDNEQFF.

The chain recombines TRBV12-5 with TRBJ1-1; no reliable D call. CDR1 is LGHNT, CDR2 FRNRAP, per germline. V was clipped by 0 bases and J by 5 bases, with 7 bases between them. The CDR3 is made up of 13 amino acids. DNA for the CDR3: TGTGCTAGTGGTTTGGTAACGGGTACTGAAGCTTTCTTT. Protein sequence: CASGLVTGTEAFF.

The V and J genes are TRBV19 and TRBJ2-2; weak D call: TRBD1 (5 bases). The CDR3 contains 14 residues. Germline CDR1 and CDR2: LNHDA and SQIVND (reference sequence). V dropped 6 bases and J dropped 3 bases, with 11 bases sitting between them. In DNA form, the CDR3 reads TGTGCCAGTAGACCAACACAGGACACCGGGGAGCTGTTTTTT. It translates to CASRPTQDTGELFF.

The J gene is TRBJ2-3, the V gene TRBV15, with a tentative D call TRBD1 (5 bases). The CDR3 has 16 residues. V shed 1 base and J shed 1 base, with 12 bases lying between them. Germline-derived CDR1 and CDR2 are LNHNV and YYDKDF (reference sequence). DNA for the CDR3: TGTGCCACCAGCAGAGGGACATCGAAGGGCACAGATACGCAGTATTTT. Translated: CATSRGTSKGTDTQYF.

The chain carries TRBV7-9 and TRBJ1-1; no firm D call. The length of the CDR3 is 17 residues. Germline CDR1 reads SEHNR; CDR2 reads FQNEAQ (reference sequence). The germline V and J ends were trimmed by 5 bases and 2 bases, with 21 bases remaining between them. The CDR3 DNA reads as TGTGCCAGCAGCCCTTTGGGAGTGAACACAGCTAACACTGAAGCTTTCTTT. Its protein is CASSPLGVNTANTEAFF.

V and J are TRBV4-1 and TRBJ2-7, with TRBD1 matching over 9 bases. The V gene's germline CDR1 is MGHRA and CDR2 YSYEKL. V lost 5 bases, J lost 2 bases, and 4 bases stayed unmatched. The CDR3 sequence is 14 residues long. CDR3 sequence (DNA): TGCGCCAGCAGCACCGGGACAGGGACCTACGAGCAGTACTTC. This sequence encodes CASSTGTGTYEQYF.

The CDR3 bases are TGCGCCAGCAGGCTCCCCGGGACATCCTACGAGCAGTACTTC. Translating it yields CASRLPGTSYEQYF. The rearrangement uses TRBV5-1 and TRBJ2-7; weak D call: TRBD1 (6 bases). V was shortened by 5 bases and J by 1 base, with 13 bases between the two germline ends. Germline assignment: CDR1 SGHRS and CDR2 YFSETQ. The CDR3 contains 14 residues.